This is a list of T cell receptor beta chains from one sample in a study of blood T cell repertoires in COVID-19. Libraries were prepared by immunoSEQ multiplex PCR; TCRdb keeps only in-frame clonotypes and omits some of them. Of almost 350,000 clones in the sample, approximately 89% were seen once. Sequenced input: peripheral blood. Receptor source: a woman in her sixties with COVID-19, enrolled during active disease. CDR3s include the opening cysteine and the closing phenylalanine or tryptophan. Each record gives: clone size, V gene, D gene, J gene, CDR3 protein, CDR3 DNA. The D gene is left open where the match is weak. Clone size is stated in some rows and not others, as once, few, many or a class when expanded.

NA	TRBV5-4	NA	TRBJ1-2	CASSPGGEGLYGYTF	TGTGCCAGCAGCCCGGGTGGGGAGGGACTCTATGGCTACACCTTC
NA	TRBV11-2	TRBD1	TRBJ1-5	CASSSDRGLSGPQHF	TGTGCCAGCAGCTCTGACAGGGGGCTTTCAGGGCCCCAGCATTTT
NA	TRBV6-5	TRBD1	TRBJ1-5	CASSSDRNNQPQHF	TGTGCCAGCAGTTCGGACAGGAACAATCAGCCCCAGCATTTT
NA	TRBV6-5	TRBD1	TRBJ1-1	CASRAPAGGNTEAFF	TGTGCCAGCAGGGCGCCGGCAGGGGGGAACACTGAAGCTTTCTTT
NA	TRBV3-1/TRBV3-2	TRBD1	TRBJ1-1	CASRHRDRGVNTEAFF	TGTGCCAGCAGACACCGGGACAGGGGGGTGAACACTGAAGCTTTCTTT
NA	TRBV5-8	NA	TRBJ1-4	CASSLLILTDSKLFF	TGTGCCAGCAGCTTGTTGATACTGACAGATTCAAAACTGTTTTTT
NA	TRBV4-1	TRBD2	TRBJ2-2	CASSQPLAGGGTGELFF	TGCGCCAGCAGCCAACCTCTAGCGGGGGGAGGAACCGGGGAGCTGTTTTTT
once	TRBV6-5	TRBD1	TRBJ2-1	CASSYDRESDEQFF	TGTGCCAGCAGTTACGACAGGGAGTCGGATGAGCAGTTCTTC
NA	TRBV6-5	NA	TRBJ1-5	CASSSDRSPNQPQHF	TGTGCCAGCAGTTCCGACCGTAGCCCAAATCAGCCCCAGCATTTT
NA	TRBV3-1/TRBV3-2	NA	TRBJ2-1	CASSQDPGVSGLEFF	TGTGCCAGCAGCCAAGATCCTGGTGTCTCGGGGTTGGAGTTCTTC
NA	TRBV5-4	TRBD1	TRBJ2-5	CASSPGQVKETQYF	TGTGCCAGCAGCCCAGGACAGGTAAAAGAGACCCAGTACTTC